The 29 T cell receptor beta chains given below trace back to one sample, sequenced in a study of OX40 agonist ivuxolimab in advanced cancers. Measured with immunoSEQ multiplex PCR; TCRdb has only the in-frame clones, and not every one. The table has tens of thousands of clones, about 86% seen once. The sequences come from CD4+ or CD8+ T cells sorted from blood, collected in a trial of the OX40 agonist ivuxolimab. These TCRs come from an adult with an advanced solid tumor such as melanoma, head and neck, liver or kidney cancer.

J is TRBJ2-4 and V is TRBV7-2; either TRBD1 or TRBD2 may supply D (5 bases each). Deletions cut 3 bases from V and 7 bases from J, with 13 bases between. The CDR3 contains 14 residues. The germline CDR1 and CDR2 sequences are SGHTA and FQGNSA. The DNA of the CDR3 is TGTGCCAGCAGCTTCTGGGGCTCGGGGAACATTCAGTACTTC. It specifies CASSFWGSGNIQYF.

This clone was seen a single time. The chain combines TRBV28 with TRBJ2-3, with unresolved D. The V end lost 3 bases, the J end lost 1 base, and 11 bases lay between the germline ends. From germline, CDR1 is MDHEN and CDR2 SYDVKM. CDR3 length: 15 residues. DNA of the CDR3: TGTGCCAGCAGTTTGGGGTCCATCCGCACAGATACGCAGTATTTT. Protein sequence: CASSLGSIRTDTQYF.

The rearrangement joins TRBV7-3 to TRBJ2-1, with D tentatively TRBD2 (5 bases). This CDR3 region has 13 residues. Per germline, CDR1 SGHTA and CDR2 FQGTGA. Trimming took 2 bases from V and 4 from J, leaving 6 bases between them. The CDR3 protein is CASSLLAYNEQFF. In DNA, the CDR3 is TGTGCCAGCAGCTTACTAGCATACAATGAGCAGTTCTTC.

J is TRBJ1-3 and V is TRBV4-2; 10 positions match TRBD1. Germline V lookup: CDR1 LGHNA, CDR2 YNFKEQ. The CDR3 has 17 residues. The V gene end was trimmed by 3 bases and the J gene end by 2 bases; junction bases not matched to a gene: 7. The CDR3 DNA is TGTGCCAGCAGCCAGCAAACCGGGACAGGGGCTGGAAACACCATATATTTT. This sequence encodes CASSQQTGTGAGNTIYF.

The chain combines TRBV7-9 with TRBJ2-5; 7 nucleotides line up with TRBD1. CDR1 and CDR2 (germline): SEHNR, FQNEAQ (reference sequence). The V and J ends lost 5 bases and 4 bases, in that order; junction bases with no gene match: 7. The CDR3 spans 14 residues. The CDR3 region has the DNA TGTGCCAGCAGCCCACTTTCAGGGGGAGAGACCCAGTACTTC. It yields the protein CASSPLSGGETQYF.

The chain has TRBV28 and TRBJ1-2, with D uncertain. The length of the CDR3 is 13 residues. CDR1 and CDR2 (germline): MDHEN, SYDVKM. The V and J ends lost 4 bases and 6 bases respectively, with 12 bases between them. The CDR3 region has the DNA TGTGCCAGCAGTTCCCAACTCAGCGATGGCTACACCTTC. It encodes CASSSQLSDGYTF.

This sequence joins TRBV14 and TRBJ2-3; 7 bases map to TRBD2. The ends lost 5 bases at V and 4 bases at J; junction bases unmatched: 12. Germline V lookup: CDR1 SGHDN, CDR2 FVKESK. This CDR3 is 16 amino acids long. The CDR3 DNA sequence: TGTGCCAGCAGCTACAGACTAGCCGTTATGGCAGATACGCAGTATTTT. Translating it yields CASSYRLAVMADTQYF.

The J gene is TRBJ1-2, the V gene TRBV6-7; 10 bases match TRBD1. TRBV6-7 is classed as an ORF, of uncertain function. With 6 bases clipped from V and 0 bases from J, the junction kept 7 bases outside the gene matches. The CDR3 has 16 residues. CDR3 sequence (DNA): TGTGCCAGCAGACGACAGGGGGCGATTGCTAACTATGGCTACACCTTC. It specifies CASRRQGAIANYGYTF.

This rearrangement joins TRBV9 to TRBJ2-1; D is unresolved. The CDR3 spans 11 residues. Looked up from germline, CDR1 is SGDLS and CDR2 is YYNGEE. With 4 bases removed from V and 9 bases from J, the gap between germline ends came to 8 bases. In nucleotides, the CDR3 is TGTGCCAGCAGCCAATTGACTGAGCAGTTCTTC. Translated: CASSQLTEQFF.

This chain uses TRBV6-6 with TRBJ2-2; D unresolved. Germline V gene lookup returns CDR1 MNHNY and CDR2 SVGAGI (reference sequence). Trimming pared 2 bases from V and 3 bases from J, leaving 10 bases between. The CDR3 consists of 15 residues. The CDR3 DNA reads TGTGCCAGCAGTTACAAGGGCCAGTACACCGGGGAGCTGTTTTTT. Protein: CASSYKGQYTGELFF.

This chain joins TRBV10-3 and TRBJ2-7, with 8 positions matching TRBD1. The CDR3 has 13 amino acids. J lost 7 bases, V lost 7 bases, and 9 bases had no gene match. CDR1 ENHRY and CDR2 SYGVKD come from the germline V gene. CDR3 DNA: TGTGCCATCACCGGACAGGGTGAAGGAGAGCAGTACTTC. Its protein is CAITGQGEGEQYF.

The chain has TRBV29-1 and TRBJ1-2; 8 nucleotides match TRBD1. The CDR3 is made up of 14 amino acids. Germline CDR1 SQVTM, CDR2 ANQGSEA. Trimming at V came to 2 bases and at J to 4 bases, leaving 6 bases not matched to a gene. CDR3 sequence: CSVESGGRSYGYTF. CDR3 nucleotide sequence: TGCAGCGTTGAATCAGGGGGCCGGAGCTATGGCTACACCTTC.

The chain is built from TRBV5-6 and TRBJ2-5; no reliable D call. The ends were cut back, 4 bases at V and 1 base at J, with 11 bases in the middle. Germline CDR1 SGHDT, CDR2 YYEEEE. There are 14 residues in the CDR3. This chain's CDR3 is CASSVWRVQETQYF. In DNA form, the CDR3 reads TGTGCCAGCAGCGTGTGGAGAGTCCAAGAGACCCAGTACTTC.

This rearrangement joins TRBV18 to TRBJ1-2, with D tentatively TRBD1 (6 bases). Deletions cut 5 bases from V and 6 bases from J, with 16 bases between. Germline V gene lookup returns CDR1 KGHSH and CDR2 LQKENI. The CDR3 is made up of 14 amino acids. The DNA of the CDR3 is TGTGCCAGCTCAGTTCAGGACAGCCCGGATGGCTACACCTTC. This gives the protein CASSVQDSPDGYTF. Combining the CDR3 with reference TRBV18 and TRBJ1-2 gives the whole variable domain NAGVMQNPRHLVRRRGQEARLRCSPMKGHSHVYWYRQLPEEGLKFMVYLQKENIIDESGMPKERFSAEFPKEGPSILRIQQVVRGDSAAYFCASSVQDSPDGYTFGSGTRLTVV.

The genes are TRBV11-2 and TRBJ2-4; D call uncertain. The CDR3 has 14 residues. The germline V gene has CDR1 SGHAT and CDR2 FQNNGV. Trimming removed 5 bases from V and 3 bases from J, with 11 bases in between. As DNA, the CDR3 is TGTGCCAGCAGCCAACAGATAAGCAAAAACATTCAGTACTTC. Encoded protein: CASSQQISKNIQYF.

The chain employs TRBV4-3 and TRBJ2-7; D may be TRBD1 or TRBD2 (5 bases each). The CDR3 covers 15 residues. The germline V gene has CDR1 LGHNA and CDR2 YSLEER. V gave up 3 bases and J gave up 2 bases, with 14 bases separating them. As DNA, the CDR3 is TGCGCCAGCAGCCACTCACCGAGGGGCGCCTACGAGCAGTACTTC. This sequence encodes CASSHSPRGAYEQYF.

The CDR3 loop is CAISVTQADTQYF. CDR3 in DNA: TGTGCCATCAGTGTAACCCAGGCAGATACGCAGTATTTT. The V gene is TRBV10-3, the J gene TRBJ2-3; the D is unclear. The germline gives CDR1 ENHRY, CDR2 SYGVKD. The CDR3 is 13 amino acids. V lost 4 bases and J 4 bases, leaving 9 bases between the germline ends.

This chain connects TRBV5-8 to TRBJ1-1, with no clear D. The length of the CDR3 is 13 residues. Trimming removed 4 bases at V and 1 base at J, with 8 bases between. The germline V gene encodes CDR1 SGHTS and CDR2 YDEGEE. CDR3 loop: CASSLTPNTEAFF. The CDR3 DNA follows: TGTGCCAGCAGCCTTACACCGAACACTGAAGCTTTCTTT.

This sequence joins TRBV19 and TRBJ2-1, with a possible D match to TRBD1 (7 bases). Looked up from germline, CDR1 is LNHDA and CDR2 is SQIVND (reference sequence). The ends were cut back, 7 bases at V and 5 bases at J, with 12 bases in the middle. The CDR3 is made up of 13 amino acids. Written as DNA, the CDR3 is TGTGCCAGTAATTCAGGGGGGAACAATGAGCAGTTCTTC. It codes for CASNSGGNNEQFF.

CDR3 sequence reads: CASSLESGTGPYGYTF. In DNA form, the CDR3 reads TGTGCCAGCAGCCTAGAAAGCGGGACAGGGCCCTATGGCTACACCTTC. This sequence joins TRBV5-8 and TRBJ1-2; 9 nucleotides agree with TRBD1. The CDR3 loop spans 16 amino acids. V gave up 4 bases and J gave up 4 bases; unmatched junction bases: 11. Germline CDR1 SGHTS, CDR2 YDEGEE.

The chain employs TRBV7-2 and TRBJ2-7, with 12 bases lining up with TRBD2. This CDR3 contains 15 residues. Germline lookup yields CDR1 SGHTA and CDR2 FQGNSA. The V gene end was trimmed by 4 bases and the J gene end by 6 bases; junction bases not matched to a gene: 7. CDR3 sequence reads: CASSSQTSGRSEQYF. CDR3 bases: TGTGCCAGCAGCTCCCAGACTAGCGGGAGATCCGAGCAGTACTTC.

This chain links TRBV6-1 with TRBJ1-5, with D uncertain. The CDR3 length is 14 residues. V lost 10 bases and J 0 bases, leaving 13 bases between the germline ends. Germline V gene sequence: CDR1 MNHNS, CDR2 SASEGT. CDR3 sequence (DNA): TGTGCCACCCGATCCAGGAATAGCAATCAGCCCCAGCATTTT. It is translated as CATRSRNSNQPQHF.

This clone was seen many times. The DNA of the CDR3 is TGTGCCAGCAGCATAATCGGGAGGGGAACCGGGGAGCTGTTTTTT. Translation: CASSIIGRGTGELFF. V is TRBV9 and J is TRBJ2-2; 8 nucleotides align to TRBD2. The CDR3 has 15 amino acids. CDR1 is SGDLS, CDR2 YYNGEE, per germline. J gave up 5 bases and V 4 bases, and 7 bases lay outside the gene matches.

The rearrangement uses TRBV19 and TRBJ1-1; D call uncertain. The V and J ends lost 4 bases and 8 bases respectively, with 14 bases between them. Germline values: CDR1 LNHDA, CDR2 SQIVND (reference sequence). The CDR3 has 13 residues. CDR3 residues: CASSTRTALEAFF. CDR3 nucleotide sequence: TGTGCCAGTAGTACTCGGACCGCACTGGAAGCTTTCTTT. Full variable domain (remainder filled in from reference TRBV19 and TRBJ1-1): DGGITQSPKYLFRKEGQNVTLSCEQNLNHDAMYWYRQDPGQGLRLIYYSQIVNDFQKGDIAEGYSVSREKKESFPLTVTSAQKNPTAFYLCASSTRTALEAFFGQGTRLTVV.

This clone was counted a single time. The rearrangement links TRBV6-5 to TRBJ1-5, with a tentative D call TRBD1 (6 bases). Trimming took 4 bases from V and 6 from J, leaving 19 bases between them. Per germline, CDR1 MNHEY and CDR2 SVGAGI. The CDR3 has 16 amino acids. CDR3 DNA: TGTGCCAGCAGTTCTATACAGGGATCGGCCAGTCAGCCCCAGCATTTT. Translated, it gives CASSSIQGSASQPQHF.

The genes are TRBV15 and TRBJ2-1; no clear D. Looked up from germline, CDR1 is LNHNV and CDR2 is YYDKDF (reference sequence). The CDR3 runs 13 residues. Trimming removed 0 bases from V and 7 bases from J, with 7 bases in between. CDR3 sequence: CATSRDPRNEQFF. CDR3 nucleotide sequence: TGTGCCACCAGCAGAGATCCTCGGAATGAGCAGTTCTTC.

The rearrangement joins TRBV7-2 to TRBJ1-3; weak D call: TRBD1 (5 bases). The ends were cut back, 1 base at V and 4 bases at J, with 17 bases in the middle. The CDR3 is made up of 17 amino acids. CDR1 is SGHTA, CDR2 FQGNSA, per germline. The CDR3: CASSLGLVQALGNTIYF. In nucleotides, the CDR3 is TGTGCCAGCAGCTTAGGATTGGTACAGGCATTAGGAAACACCATATATTTT.

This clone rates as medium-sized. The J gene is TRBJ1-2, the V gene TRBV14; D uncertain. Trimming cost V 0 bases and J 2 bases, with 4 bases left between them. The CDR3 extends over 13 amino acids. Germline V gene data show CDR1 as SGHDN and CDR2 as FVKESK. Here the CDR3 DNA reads TGTGCCAGCAGCCAAGACCTGAACTATGGCTACACCTTC. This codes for CASSQDLNYGYTF.

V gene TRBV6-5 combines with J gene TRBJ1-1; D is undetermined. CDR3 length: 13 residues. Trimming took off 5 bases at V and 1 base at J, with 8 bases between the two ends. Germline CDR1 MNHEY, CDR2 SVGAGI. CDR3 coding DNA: TGTGCCAGCAGTCTTAAACCGAACACTGAAGCTTTCTTT. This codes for CASSLKPNTEAFF.